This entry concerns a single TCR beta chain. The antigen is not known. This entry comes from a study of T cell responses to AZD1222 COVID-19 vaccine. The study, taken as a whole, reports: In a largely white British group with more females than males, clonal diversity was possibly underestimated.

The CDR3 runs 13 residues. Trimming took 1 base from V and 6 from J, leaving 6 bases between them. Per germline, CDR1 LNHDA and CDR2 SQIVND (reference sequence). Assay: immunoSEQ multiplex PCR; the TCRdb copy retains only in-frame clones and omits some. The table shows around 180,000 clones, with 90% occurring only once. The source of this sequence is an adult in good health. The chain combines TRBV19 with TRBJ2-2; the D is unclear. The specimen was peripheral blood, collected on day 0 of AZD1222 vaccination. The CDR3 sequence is CASSIAGPGELFF. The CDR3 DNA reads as TGTGCCAGTAGTATAGCGGGCCCCGGGGAGCTGTTTTTT.